A selection of T cell receptor beta chains follows, all from one sample in a study of OX40 agonist ivuxolimab in advanced cancers. Measured with immunoSEQ multiplex PCR; TCRdb has only the in-frame clones, and not every one. The sample gives tens of thousands of clones, around 76% of which show up once; about a tenth is in the top ten. The material sequenced was CD4+ or CD8+ T cells sorted from blood, taken in a trial of the OX40 agonist ivuxolimab. The origin of the receptors is an adult with an advanced solid tumor such as melanoma, head and neck, liver or kidney cancer. CDR3s leave out the opening cysteine and the closing phenylalanine or tryptophan. D genes are given only for firm matches. Expanded clones get a size class; other rows say once, few or many, or leave the size out.

V,size,D,J,CDR3
TRBV11-1,few,-,TRBJ2-1,ASSPYNEQF
TRBV19,-,-,TRBJ2-7,ASSIVGPSVGPSYEQY
TRBV27,-,TRBD1,TRBJ2-1,ASSLLGTGYSNEQF
TRBV5-4,once,-,TRBJ2-3,ASSRQLLGFADTQY
TRBV7-8,-,-,TRBJ2-2,ASSSSRRGLGNTGELF
TRBV7-3,-,TRBD1,TRBJ2-6,ASSSRTGALSGANVLT
TRBV29-1,-,-,TRBJ2-6,SAYDSGANVLT
TRBV6-5,-,TRBD1,TRBJ1-2,ASSTGTGVYGYT
TRBV5-6,-,-,TRBJ1-1,ASSSGRSNTEAF
TRBV7-9,few,-,TRBJ2-3,ASSLNSDMRDTQY
TRBV9,-,TRBD2,TRBJ2-1,ASSVTSGGHEQF
TRBV11-2,-,TRBD1,TRBJ2-2,ASSLGQGSKGRELF
TRBV19,-,TRBD2,TRBJ2-2,ASSPRPAGGPNTGELF
TRBV2,-,TRBD1,TRBJ1-1,ASSDVSGGTEAF
TRBV27,-,-,TRBJ1-1,ASSDRSTETF
TRBV6-6,-,-,TRBJ2-1,ASSYPQRTGSEQF
TRBV27,-,-,TRBJ1-5,ASSLLGDNQPQH
TRBV19,once,TRBD2,TRBJ2-1,ASRTPRASGRYNEQF
TRBV2,once,-,TRBJ2-1,ASSGYNEQF
TRBV6-1,once,-,TRBJ2-7,ASSEVGAPDEQY
TRBV7-9,-,-,TRBJ2-1,ASRDTDSYNEQF
TRBV28,-,TRBD1,TRBJ1-1,ASSSRQGMNTEAF
TRBV19,-,-,TRBJ2-5,ASQGTLQETQY
TRBV6-1,-,-,TRBJ2-1,ASSAERGRAAEQF
TRBV19,once,-,TRBJ1-1,ASTSGRVTEAF
TRBV7-9,few,TRBD1,TRBJ2-3,ASSLIAGTGLADTQY
TRBV7-2,once,-,TRBJ1-5,ASSSINNQPQH
TRBV5-4,once,-,TRBJ2-5,ASSLADLRETQY
TRBV9,-,TRBD1,TRBJ2-5,ASSIQGWEETQY